These 16 T cell receptor beta chains originate from one sample sequenced in a study of CD8+ T cells in alopecia areata (dated by TCRdb to between 2017 and 2018). The library was generated by the immunoSEQ multiplex PCR assay. To provide template for TCR sequencing, every sample had RNA extracted and reverse transcribed into cDNA. Held by TCRdb, this immuneACCESS table contains in-frame sequences only and omits some clones. Under half of the omission traces to an unresolved V gene where checked; the cause of the rest is unknown. Recorded for this sample are 110,000 or so clones; about 61% of them occurred a single time. Approximately 29% of the sample is held by the ten biggest clonotypes. The time point label corresponds to: about four weeks on oral tofacitinib. The sample's treatment or condition, from its label and the paper: oral pan-JAK inhibitor, 5-10 mg twice daily. The sample in question was CD8+ T cells sorted from blood, obtained at week 4, from a patient treated with tofacitinib. These receptors were collected from a human donor with alopecia areata.

Notes on this clone: Other nucleotide sequences in the sample specify the same CDR3. The CDR3 loop is CSVGQLQETQYF. The CDR3 DNA is TGCAGCGTTGGACAGCTCCAAGAGACCCAGTACTTC. The chain is built from TRBV29-1 and TRBJ2-5, with TRBD1 as a possible D gene (5 bases). V dropped 4 bases and J dropped 1 base, with 7 bases sitting between them. The CDR3 is 12 residues long. The V gene's germline CDR1 is SQVTM and CDR2 ANQGSEA.

This chain links TRBV29-1 with TRBJ2-3, with TRBD2 matching over 7 bases. The germline gives CDR1 SQVTM, CDR2 ANQGSEA. This CDR3 has 15 residues. V was pared by 6 bases and J by 0 bases, with 9 bases of the junction left unmatched. CDR3 sequence reads: CSVLLAATSTDTQYF. Written as DNA, the CDR3 is TGCAGCGTACTGCTAGCGGCGACTAGCACAGATACGCAGTATTTT.

This chain links TRBV30 with TRBJ2-1; TRBD2 aligns across 8 bases. The CDR3 runs 15 residues. The V and J ends lost 0 bases and 7 bases, in that order; junction bases with no gene match: 8. Germline assignment: CDR1 GTSNPN and CDR2 SVGIG (reference sequence). This CDR3 is CAWSVIAGGFNEQFF. The CDR3 nucleotides are TGTGCCTGGAGTGTAATTGCGGGGGGCTTTAATGAGCAGTTCTTC.

The V call is TRBV13, the J call TRBJ2-5, with 10 bases identical to TRBD2. V was pared by 5 bases and J by 5 bases, with 11 bases of the junction left unmatched. This CDR3 has 16 residues. CDR1 PRHDT and CDR2 FYEKMQ come from the germline V gene (reference sequence). CDR3 DNA: TGTGCCAGCAGCAGTAGCGGGGGGCTAACGGGGGAGACCCAGTACTTC. Its translation is CASSSSGGLTGETQYF.

The V and J genes are TRBV7-8 and TRBJ2-7; no reliable D call. Germline values: CDR1 SGHVS, CDR2 FQNEAQ. V gave up 3 bases and J gave up 3 bases, with 9 bases separating them. The CDR3 covers 13 residues. CDR3 region: CASSLGLFYEQYF. In DNA form, the CDR3 reads TGTGCCAGCAGCTTGGGGTTGTTCTACGAGCAGTACTTC.

The chain couples TRBV14 to TRBJ2-1, with a weak D call TRBD2 (5 bases). The CDR3 has 13 residues. Trimming removed 2 bases at V and 8 bases at J, with 10 bases between. The germline CDR1 and CDR2 sequences are SGHDN and FVKESK. The CDR3 DNA is TGTGCCAGCAGCCAAAGCGGACGACATGAGCAGTTCTTC. Amino acids: CASSQSGRHEQFF.

The chain carries TRBV7-2 and TRBJ2-1; 7 bases match TRBD2. The CDR3 is 15 residues long. CDR1 and CDR2 (germline): SGHTA, FQGNSA. Trimming cost V 5 bases and J 2 bases; bases outside gene matches: 6. In DNA, the CDR3 is TGTGCCAGCAGCGGTCTGGGAGGGGCCTACAATGAGCAGTTCTTC. It codes for CASSGLGGAYNEQFF.

The CDR3 bases are TGTGCCTGGAGTGTTGACGGTGCCTACGAGCAGTACTTC. This encodes CAWSVDGAYEQYF. This rearrangement joins TRBV30 to TRBJ2-7, with no clear D. The length of the CDR3 is 13 residues. V lost 0 bases and J 2 bases, leaving 8 bases between the germline ends. Germline V gene sequence: CDR1 GTSNPN, CDR2 SVGIG (reference sequence).

The V and J genes are TRBV4-3 and TRBJ1-2; TRBD1 aligns across 7 bases. With V trimmed by 4 bases and J by 4 bases, 12 bases remained unmatched. The CDR3 covers 16 residues. Germline CDR1 and CDR2: LGHNA and YSLEER. The CDR3 nucleotides are TGCGCCAGCAGCCGAGAAGTCACAGGGGTTGGCTATGGCTACACCTTC. Translation: CASSREVTGVGYGYTF.

The chain carries TRBV29-1 and TRBJ2-7; D is tentatively TRBD1 or TRBD2 (6 bases each). The CDR3 sequence is 13 residues long. The V end was cut by 5 bases, the J end by 7 bases, with 18 bases between. Germline CDR1 reads SQVTM; CDR2 reads ANQGSEA. The CDR3 is CSVSGHNGGEQYF. The DNA of the CDR3 is TGCAGCGTTTCGGGACATAACGGAGGGGAGCAGTACTTC.

This clone was seen more than once but under ten times. The chain couples TRBV29-1 to TRBJ2-5; 8 nucleotides line up with TRBD2. CDR3 length: 13 residues. From germline, CDR1 is SQVTM and CDR2 ANQGSEA. Germline trimming cut 6 bases from V and 1 base from J; bases unmatched to any gene: 4. The CDR3 is CSVGGLVQETQYF. The CDR3 DNA is TGCAGCGTGGGGGGACTAGTCCAAGAGACCCAGTACTTC.

This clone was found a few times. This sequence joins TRBV29-1 and TRBJ2-7; D ambiguous. Between the trimmed V and J ends, which lost 1 base and 4 bases, there was a span of 11 bases. This CDR3 is built from 13 residues. Germline V gene data show CDR1 as SQVTM and CDR2 as ANQGSEA. CDR3 region: CSVEVGSAYEQYF. CDR3 bases: TGCAGCGTTGAAGTTGGCAGTGCTTACGAGCAGTACTTC.

This clone came up many times. The chain combines TRBV6-1 with TRBJ1-5, with D unresolved. This CDR3 is 14 amino acids long. Germline V gene lookup returns CDR1 MNHNS and CDR2 SASEGT. Trimming removed 3 bases from V and 6 bases from J, with 12 bases in between. The DNA for the CDR3 is TGTGCCAGCAGTGAGCGCATGGAAGGTCAGCCCCAGCATTTT. Protein sequence: CASSERMEGQPQHF.

This clone was observed a few times. This chain uses TRBV29-1 with TRBJ1-2; 9 positions agree with TRBD1. The CDR3 has 13 residues. CDR1 SQVTM and CDR2 ANQGSEA come from the germline V gene. V gave up 6 bases and J gave up 3 bases; unmatched junction bases: 5. The CDR3 loop reads CSVPGTGHYGYTF. The DNA for the CDR3 is TGCAGCGTCCCCGGGACAGGGCACTATGGCTACACCTTC.

The chain couples TRBV9 to TRBJ1-2; a weak D match, TRBD1 (6 bases). The V and J ends lost 5 bases and 3 bases respectively, with 17 bases between them. Per the germline V gene, CDR1 is SGDLS and CDR2 is YYNGEE. The CDR3 covers 15 residues. The CDR3 sequence is CASRDDTGMDYGYTF. Written as DNA, the CDR3 is TGTGCCAGCAGAGACGATACAGGGATGGACTATGGCTACACCTTC. Drawing the rest from reference TRBV9 and TRBJ1-2, the complete variable domain is DSGVTQTPKHLITATGQRVTLRCSPRSGDLSVYWYQQSLDQGLQFLIQYYNGEERAKGNILERFSAQQFPDLHSELNLSSLELGDSALYFCASRDDTGMDYGYTFGSGTRLTVV.

This rearrangement joins TRBV5-1 to TRBJ1-2, with 12 positions matching TRBD1. The CDR3 length is 16 residues. Trimming cost V 4 bases and J 1 base; bases outside gene matches: 5. Germline V gives CDR1 SGHRS, CDR2 YFSETQ. DNA of the CDR3: TGCGCCAGCAGCCCGGGACAGGGGGCGAGTAACTATGGCTACACCTTC. Translating it yields CASSPGQGASNYGYTF.